This T cell receptor beta chain emerged from a study of cytomegalovirus exposure and HLA in healthy donors. Germline V gene sequence: CDR1 SGHAT, CDR2 FQNNGV. V lost 5 bases to trimming and J lost 6 bases; unmatched junction nucleotides: 9. The CDR3 runs to 15 residues. Only in-frame clones appear in the TCRdb table, and some are missing; sequencing was by immunoSEQ multiplex PCR. The repertoire holds some 140,000 clones, with around four fifths as singletons. As for this clone: Its specificity is unknown.

General study results and limits: The tendency of first-cohort TCR clusters to co-occur in the roughly 130 validation repertoires was the finding of a later analysis.

What was sequenced was PBMCs. The TCR originated in a woman in her 30s in good health and CMV-seronegative. This chain joins TRBV11-2 and TRBJ2-1, with 8 positions matching TRBD2. In DNA form, the CDR3 reads TGTGCCAGCAGCCGGGGCGGGACTAGTAGCAATGAGCAGTTCTTC. Its translation is CASSRGGTSSNEQFF.